The 18 T cell receptor beta chains below were found in one sample sequenced in a study of response to subunit inactivated influenza vaccine. TCRdb re-called the RT-PCR reads through MiXCR, storing one row per CDR3 protein. The sample yields 500,000 to 600,000 distinct CDR3 sequences, approximately 16% seen once. The sample here was CD4+ T cells sorted from PBMCs, taken less than 25 months after vaccination. These receptors originate from a man aged 50-75 years who received an inactivated influenza vaccine.

In its sample, this clonotype was seen a few times. The J gene is TRBJ2-3, the V gene TRBV6-5; 7 bases agree with TRBD1. The CDR3 covers 14 residues. From germline, CDR1 is MNHEY and CDR2 SVGAGI. Unmatched junction bases numbered 4, after V lost 4 bases and J lost 3 bases. The CDR3 is CASSSYRGTDTQYF. For the CDR3, the DNA is TGTGCCAGCAGTTCCTACAGGGGAACAGATACGCAGTATTTT.

This clonotype showed up just a few times. The chain has TRBV7-3 and TRBJ2-3; 8 bases line up with TRBD1. This CDR3 region has 14 residues. V lost 5 bases and J lost 5; bases outside the gene matches: 6. Germline V gene data show CDR1 as SGHTA and CDR2 as FQGTGA. The CDR3 DNA follows: TGTGCCAGCAGCCCGGACAGGGCTGGAGATACGCAGTATTTT. Amino acids: CASSPDRAGDTQYF.

The V gene is TRBV2, the J gene TRBJ2-5, with no clear D. With 5 bases removed from V and 5 bases from J, the gap between germline ends came to 12 bases. Germline CDR1 and CDR2: SNHLY and FYNNEI. CDR3 length: 13 residues. CDR3: CASSFGTAETQYF. DNA for the CDR3: TGTGCCAGCAGTTTCGGCACGGCGGAGACCCAGTACTTC.

The V call is TRBV5-1, the J call TRBJ2-1, with D uncertain. V gave up 2 bases and J gave up 5 bases, with 14 bases separating them. There are 15 residues in the CDR3. Germline CDR1 and CDR2: SGHRS and YFSETQ. For the CDR3, the DNA is TGCGCCAGCAGCTTAAGACTCCCTCGGGACAATGAGCAGTTCTTC. Protein product: CASSLRLPRDNEQFF.

This clonotype came up a few times. This rearrangement joins TRBV4-3 to TRBJ2-1; no firm D call. Germline lookup yields CDR1 LGHNA and CDR2 YSLEER. The V end lost 3 bases, the J end lost 4 bases, and 13 bases lay between the germline ends. The CDR3 length is 15 residues. This CDR3 reads CASSQDRWAYNEQFF. In DNA, the CDR3 is TGCGCCAGCAGCCAGGACCGGTGGGCTTACAATGAGCAGTTCTTC.

This clonotype was observed a few times. V gene TRBV6-5 combines with J gene TRBJ2-7; 8 positions agree with TRBD1. Germline V gives CDR1 MNHEY, CDR2 SVGAGI. V lost 4 bases, J lost 4 bases, and 6 bases stayed unmatched. There are 14 residues in the CDR3. For the CDR3, the DNA is TGTGCCAGCAGTTCCCGACAGGGGTGGTACGAGCAGTACTTC. It translates to CASSSRQGWYEQYF.

This clonotype was counted between two and nine times. V gene TRBV7-9 combines with J gene TRBJ2-3; tentatively, D is TRBD1 (5 bases). V lost 5 bases and J 4 bases, leaving 13 bases between the germline ends. The CDR3 has 14 residues. CDR1 and CDR2 (germline): SEHNR, FQNEAQ (reference sequence). The CDR3 sequence is CASSIQGTPDTQYF. CDR3 sequence (DNA): TGTGCCAGCAGCATCCAGGGTACCCCAGATACGCAGTATTTT.

This clonotype has just one count. This chain joins TRBV6-2 or TRBV6-3 and TRBJ2-5; D is unresolved. CDR3 size: 13 residues. The germline gives CDR1 MNHEY, CDR2 SVGEGT. The V end lost 6 bases, the J end lost 2 bases, and 10 bases lay between the germline ends. CDR3 in amino acids: CASSPKVQETQYF. CDR3 in DNA: TGTGCCAGCAGCCCGAAGGTACAAGAGACCCAGTACTTC.

This clonotype has more than one count but fewer than ten. V gene TRBV2 combines with J gene TRBJ2-5, with unresolved D. CDR1 and CDR2 (germline): SNHLY, FYNNEI. This CDR3 is built from 14 residues. The germline V and J ends were trimmed by 2 bases and 2 bases, with 9 bases remaining between them. Here the CDR3 DNA reads TGTGCCAGCAGTGAACACCCATCTCAAGAGACCCAGTACTTC. Protein: CASSEHPSQETQYF. Looking up the rest from reference TRBV2 and TRBJ2-5 gives the full variable domain: EPEVTQTPSHQVTQMGQEVILRCVPISNHLYFYWYRQILGQKVEFLVSFYNNEISEKSEIFDDQFSVERPDGSNFTLKIRSTKLEDSAMYFCASSEHPSQETQYFGPGTRLLVL.

This clonotype was counted only a few times. The chain recombines TRBV20-1 with TRBJ2-1, with 10 nucleotides matching TRBD2. CDR1 DFQATT and CDR2 SNEGSKA come from the germline V gene (reference sequence). The CDR3 is 14 residues long. Trimming removed 0 bases from V and 9 bases from J; junction bases left unmatched: 5. The CDR3 loop reads CSARDSGGAGEQFF. The CDR3 nucleotides are TGCAGTGCTAGAGACAGCGGGGGGGCCGGTGAGCAGTTCTTC.

This clonotype showed up just a few times. CDR3 nucleotide sequence: TGTGCCAGTAGTACCGGGACAGGGGTCGATACTGAAGCTTTCTTT. Its protein product is CASSTGTGVDTEAFF. This chain links TRBV19 with TRBJ1-1; 10 nucleotides agree with TRBD1. V dropped 4 bases and J dropped 5; count of bases not matched to a gene: 7. The CDR3 is made up of 15 amino acids. The germline gives CDR1 LNHDA, CDR2 SQIVND (reference sequence).

The chain joins TRBV5-1 to TRBJ2-2, with 14 positions matching TRBD2. Germline CDR1 SGHRS, CDR2 YFSETQ. The V segment lost 3 bases and the J segment 6 bases; nucleotides outside the gene matches: 10. This CDR3 has 18 amino acids. CDR3 DNA: TGCGCCAGCAGCTCCGGGACTAGCGGGAGAGGGGGACCCGGGGAGCTGTTTTTT. It translates to CASSSGTSGRGGPGELFF.

In this sample, this clonotype turned up many times. The chain carries TRBV3-1 and TRBJ1-1, with D uncertain. The CDR3 spans 16 residues. Trimming pared 0 bases from V and 4 bases from J, leaving 15 bases between. CDR1 LGHDT and CDR2 YNNKEL come from the germline V gene (reference sequence). The CDR3 coding sequence is TGTGCCAGCAGCCAAGATATACGGGTGGAAGGCACTGAAGCTTTCTTT. Protein sequence: CASSQDIRVEGTEAFF.

This clonotype was observed a few times. At one end the junction does not follow the germline gene, possibly because of a read error. The V call is TRBV6-1, the J call TRBJ1-5; TRBD1 matches 7 bases. The CDR3 contains 15 residues. Germline V CDR1 and CDR2: MNHNS, SASEGT. CDR3 residues: CASREGTARVVAQHF. CDR3 coding DNA: TGTGCCAGCAGAGAAGGGACAGCGAGGGTGGTGGCCCAGCATTTT.

This clonotype was recorded a few times. The chain employs TRBV7-8 and TRBJ1-5; D might be TRBD1 (5 bases). In germline, CDR1 is SGHVS, CDR2 FQNEAQ. This CDR3 comprises 13 residues. Trimming took off 5 bases at V and 5 bases at J, with 10 bases between the two ends. DNA for the CDR3: TGTGCCAGCAGCACGGGACTTTATCAGCCCCAGCATTTT. This codes for CASSTGLYQPQHF.

This clonotype was seen ten or more times. The chain uses TRBV6-5 and TRBJ2-7; D is undetermined. This CDR3 is built from 15 residues. V was trimmed by 0 bases and J by 5 bases, leaving 14 bases between them. Germline CDR1 is MNHEY and CDR2 is SVGAGI. CDR3 in amino acids: CASSYSTRLRNEQYF. CDR3 DNA sequence: TGTGCCAGCAGTTACTCGACCAGACTCCGCAACGAGCAGTACTTC.

In this sample, this clonotype turned up a few times. The chain joins TRBV29-1 to TRBJ1-2, with 9 bases lining up with TRBD1. The CDR3 runs to 14 residues. Germline lookup yields CDR1 SQVTM and CDR2 ANQGSEA. Germline trimming cut 5 bases from V and 8 bases from J; bases unmatched to any gene: 12. CDR3 nucleotides: TGCAGCGTTAAATCGACCGGGACAGGGTACGGCTACACCTTC. The encoded protein is CSVKSTGTGYGYTF. Filled out from reference TRBV29-1 and TRBJ1-2, the complete variable domain reads SAVISQKPSRDICQRGTSLTIQCQVDSQVTMMFWYRQQPGQSLTLIATANQGSEATYESGFVIDKFPISRPNLTFSTLTVSNMSPEDSSIYLCSVKSTGTGYGYTFGSGTRLTVV.

This clonotype was seen only a few times. J is TRBJ2-1 and V is TRBV12-3 or TRBV12-4, with D possibly TRBD1 on 6 matching bases. Trimming shortened V by 7 bases and J by 10 bases, and 17 bases separated the two germline ends. The CDR3 is 13 residues long. CDR3 nucleotides: TGTGCCAGCAATCAGGCGGCCAGGGGAGAGCAGTTCTTC. This gives the protein CASNQAARGEQFF.